Here is one TCR beta chain with its context. Its antigen target is currently unknown. No clone much larger than this one lies a single base away; base qualities are absent. Library preparation employed the immunoSEQ multiplex PCR assay. For the multiplex PCR, a mixture combining 60 forward primers for TCR Vbeta segments and 13 reverse primers for TCR Jbeta segments was used. A multiplex PCR assay on genomic DNA amplified the CDR3 region of rearranged TCR beta genes. The Illumina HiSeq System was used to sequence the amplified TCR beta libraries as 87-base-pair reads. On the authors' methods: Across the 500 to 750 repertoires, a later analysis counted tens of millions of unique TCR beta chains, 8.5 million to 12 million of which were shared by at least two donors. A nearest-neighbor algorithm error-corrected the raw reads and collapsed the reads into unique sequences, merging closely related sequences to remove PCR and sequencing errors. Alignment of CDR3 sequences to IMGT reference sequences was used to assign V, D and J gene segments. For a sequence to be retained, a match of at least six nucleotides was required to both a V gene segment and a J gene segment. Rearrangements were classified as productive when the CDR3 lacked stop codons and remained in frame with V and J, and all other rearrangements were classified as non-productive. CDR3 was defined by IMGT convention, running from the second conserved V-encoded cysteine to the conserved J-encoded phenylalanine. In an earlier analysis of approximately 590 of the donors, sequences lacking an unambiguous match to a single V gene segment were excluded. An earlier analysis of a few hundred of the donors classified V segments as functional when productive rearrangements were above 56.7% and as segregating when the standard deviation between donors was above 5%. A statistical classification framework was built for diagnosing cytomegalovirus status from the catalog of TCR beta chain sequences. A later analysis assigned V and J genes by comparing TCR nucleotide sequences with IMGT/GENE-DB human TR gene sequences. In a later analysis, CDR3 sequences and most-parsimonious VDJ recombination scenarios were assigned using the TCRdist pipeline. A later analysis defined each TCR beta chain by its CDR3 amino acid sequence plus V-gene family, and excluded reads lacking a unique V-gene family. To address suspected cross-contamination and a sequencing artifact, a later analysis removed roughly 640 highly shared, low-generation-probability nucleotide sequences. In a later analysis, a clonal expansion index for each public chain was calculated from normalized within-repertoire ranks of inferred template counts. A later analysis computed generation probabilities with a VDJ recombination model fitted to out-of-frame rearrangements, and checked the results against IGoR. A later analysis scored TCR-TCR, TCR-HLA and TCR-CMV co-occurrence with hypergeometric tests, applying a repertoire-size bias correction to TCR pairs. In a later analysis, false discovery rates were estimated by permuting HLA or CMV assignments 20 times. A later analysis grouped co-occurring TCRs with DBSCAN, adding TCRdist sequence similarity when clustering within HLA-allele-positive subsets. Repertoires with fewer than 30,000 or more than 120,000 public chains were left out of co-occurrence clustering, as were five repertoires with anomalous nucleotide sharing. Imported from immuneACCESS, the table was reduced by TCRdb to in-frame sequences with V and J called. These copies leave out some clones; in studies compared against another copy, an unresolved V gene accounts for under half, and the cause of the remainder is not known. That table furnishes V, J and clone size, whereas the DNA furnished D and trimming. Counted in this sample were roughly 55,000 clones; about 67% of them appeared once. The top ten constitute under 45% of the sample.

The sample is drawn from a study of cytomegalovirus exposure and HLA in healthy donors (dated by TCRdb to about 2017). Some background on the complete study: An earlier analysis of several hundred of the donors reported roughly 270 Gb of sequence data and around 110 million unique TCR beta sequences from 150 million to 200 million T cells. In the later analysis, no new phenotypic data were used to find candidate immune exposures; instead, reliance was placed on TCR beta sequences and their occurrence across donors. A separate validation cohort of about 110 different subjects was used in addition to the 666-subject first cohort. An earlier analysis of approximately 580 of the donors used high-throughput TCR beta sequencing to judge whether each TCR beta V gene segment behaved as functional or pseudogenic. The number of donors typed differed by locus, with 629-630 for A, B, C, DRB1 and DQB1, roughly 520 for DQA1, about 610 for DPA1, and about 450 for DPB1. Alongside the repertoire data, information on donor age, sex, ethnicity and CMV serostatus was compiled. Of the approximately 400 genotyped donors, about 80% fell in the genetic ancestry cluster associated with self-reported Caucasian donors. The study aimed to test whether cataloging public T cell receptors could reveal signatures of past pathogen exposure. The study combined high-throughput TCR immunosequencing, statistical association of individual TCRs with disease status, and machine learning to predict cytomegalovirus infection status. HLA typing covered class I and class II loci at four-digit resolution. Across around 400 genotyped donors of the cohort, an average of about 200,000 unique TCR beta nucleotide sequences per donor were sequenced, and 15% to 20% of those sequences were non-productive. Because of strong linkage in the cohort, 5 or 6 DR-DQ haplotypes were treated as single units for association and clustering. A later analysis re-examined previously published TCR beta repertoires from roughly 650 donors and added high-resolution HLA genotyping to investigate patterns of TCR occurrence. Genome-wide SNP genotypes for about three fifths of the 666 donors were used in a later genetic analysis, which treated that subset as a discovery cohort. Roughly 300 gigabases of sequencing data and tens of millions of unique TCR sequences were included in an early release covering about 700 HLA-typed donors. The study used immunosequencing to profile the T cell repertoires of hundreds of subjects and linked those repertoires to cytomegalovirus serostatus. Every discovery cohort repertoire had been produced on one sequencing platform. General study outcomes and caveats: Presence/absence analyses assumed roughly uniform sequencing depth across donors, an assumption that may not hold. A group of highly shared sequence variants was considered likely to be a technical artifact of the sequencing pipeline. Because HLA typing was missing for some donors at each locus, association tests included only the typed subset. The study gave a list of under 200 TCR beta chains associated with cytomegalovirus. This cohort had only TCR beta chains sequenced, and the lack of alpha or paired-chain data limited which features could be detected. Broadly in line with IMGT annotations, most TCR beta V segments showed up in productive rearrangements about 87% or about 30% of the time in an earlier analysis of about 500 of the donors. Cytomegalovirus status was reported to be diagnosed by the classifier with high specificity and sensitivity in both the original and validation cohorts. When HLA alleles, especially DR and DQ, strongly co-occurred, attributing TCR associations to individual alleles was difficult. Linkage disequilibrium might explain the correlated functional status among segregating V segments, but an unknown experimental factor could not be excluded. A later analysis associated approximately 17,000 TCR beta sequences with specific HLA alleles at a false discovery rate of 0.05. Three of the identified cytomegalovirus-associated TCR beta chains were confirmed in vitro to be specific for cytomegalovirus antigens. Compared with the approximately 670-donor mean, donors in an Asian-associated ancestry cluster had fewer N-insertions in productive TCRs, according to a later genetic analysis. About 17 rarely observed V segments, including chromosome 9 orphons, were excluded from the earlier analysis of approximately 600 of the donors because counts were too low. A later analysis found that most CMV-associated TCR beta chains appeared HLA-restricted, with HLA associations seemingly driven largely by CMV exposure. Some IMGT-functional V segments, including TRBV6-2 and TRBV6-3, could not be distinguished by the 87-base-pair reads and were therefore excluded. A further reported finding was that TCR beta sequences accurately predicted the HLA-A and HLA-B alleles for most subjects in the first cohort. Compared with equally common non-associated chains, HLA-associated TCR beta chains in a later analysis were more clonally expanded and had lower generation probabilities. According to a later analysis, TCR association rates differed among HLA loci, with DRB1 alleles showing the most associated TCRs and HLA-C alleles showing the fewest. The authors suggested that the approach could potentially be extended to other disease states and immunological phenotypes. Several of the top co-occurrence clusters appeared to be linked to parvovirus B19, influenza, CMV and Epstein-Barr virus, according to a later analysis. The only immune exposure information available for the cohort was CMV serostatus. V-gene and J-gene trimming of TCR beta chains was associated with a missense DCLRE1C variant in a later genetic analysis, and the association was replicated in an independent cohort. Across donors, most TCR sequences were observed very rarely, whereas some public TCRs were present in many individuals.

The cohort comprised around 690 healthy bone marrow donors. At the time of sampling, all cohort members were nominally healthy, though unrecorded immune exposures were likely present. The donor tested CMV seropositive and was one of the 289 seropositive cohort members. A peripheral blood sample was provided by each donor, and peripheral blood mononuclear cells were used for TCR beta sequencing. The Qiagen DNeasy Blood Extraction Kit was used to extract genomic DNA from the blood cell samples. V has 5 bases trimmed and J has 5 bases trimmed; junction bases matching no gene number 8. The CDR3 runs 14 residues from the cysteine to the phenylalanine. The CDR3 DNA has 42 bases and is translated from base 1. Per the germline V gene (reference sequence), GTSNPN is the CDR1 and SVGIG is the CDR2.

The TCR comes from a man between 35 and 55 years old in good health and CMV-seropositive. The sequence links TRBV30 to TRBJ1-1; TRBD1 agrees with 10 junctional bases. Sequenced input: PBMCs. The CDR3 region: CAWVRRQGATEAFF. The sequenced DNA is TGTGCCTGGGTCCGAAGACAGGGGGCAACTGAAGCTTTCTTT.